This T cell receptor (beta chain) was sequenced for a study of STAT5B mutations in CD4+ large granular lymphocyte leukemia. Germline V lookup: CDR1 SGHAT, CDR2 FQNNGV. The ends lost 5 bases at V and 2 bases at J; junction bases unmatched: 6. The CDR3 consists of 15 residues. Turning to this clone: Antigen specificity is unknown.

Clones were sequenced by immunoSEQ multiplex PCR, and TCRdb holds only the in-frame ones, with some missing. The table records approximately 31,000 clones, around 70% of them present only once. Study findings and constraints: CD4-sorted patient repertoires seemed more clonal than healthy CD4+ repertoires.

The V gene is TRBV11-2, the J gene TRBJ2-3, with TRBD1 identical over 8 bases. Sample: CD4+ T cells from blood buffy coats. This TCR was sampled from a human donor in good health. The CDR3 reads CASSLGDRFTDTQYF. CDR3 DNA sequence: TGTGCCAGCAGCCTTGGGGACAGGTTCACAGATACGCAGTATTTT.